This TCR beta chain was recorded in a study of OX40 agonist ivuxolimab in advanced cancers. Study-level background: Averaging about 60 years in age, with a range of 23 to 79, the cohort was around 85% male. Patients with prior anti-PD-1, anti-PD-L1 or anti-CTLA-4 therapy were eligible; about 41% had some.

This CDR3 contains 17 residues. V lost 5 bases, J lost 0 bases, and 14 bases lay in between. Germline V gene lookup returns CDR1 SSHAT and CDR2 FNYEAQ (reference sequence). General observations from the study: Near-lowest levels of clonal expansion characterized partial responders at 0.1-3.0 mg/kg. Several nonresponders also turned out to have low normalized T-cell clonal expansion.

The protocol was immunoSEQ multiplex PCR, while the TCRdb copy is restricted to in-frame clones and leaves out a portion. This repertoire shows under 85,000 clones, roughly three quarters found once; its top ten account for over 4.5%. As regards this clone: Antigen: not known.

The sample here was CD4+ or CD8+ T cells sorted from blood, taken in a trial of the OX40 agonist ivuxolimab. This TCR was recovered from an adult with an advanced solid tumor such as melanoma, head and neck, liver or kidney cancer. This chain connects TRBV7-7 to TRBJ2-6; D not certain. The CDR3 loop reads CASSPLGSSSGANVLTF. CDR3 nucleotides: TGTGCCAGCAGCCCCCTTGGGTCCAGCTCTGGGGCCAACGTCCTGACTTTC.